These 17 T cell receptor beta chains were all obtained from the same sample, sequenced in a study of shared clonotypes between healthy human individuals. TCRdb's copy holds only in-frame clones and misses some; the assay was immunoSEQ multiplex PCR. The sample yields some 1.5 million clones, 95% to 99% seen once. Sequencing used naive CD4+ T cells sorted from blood. Subset noted: CD45RA+ positively selected. The receptors originated from a man aged 25-45 years in good health.

The chain links TRBV7-2 to TRBJ2-7; the D is unclear. The germline V gene encodes CDR1 SGHTA and CDR2 FQGNSA. Trimming removed 5 bases from V and 2 bases from J, with 7 bases in between. This CDR3 contains 12 residues. The CDR3 DNA sequence: TGTGCCAGCAGCCCCGTTCCCTACGAGCAGTACTTC. It translates to CASSPVPYEQYF. Variable domain in full (rest from reference TRBV7-2 and TRBJ2-7): GAGVSQSPSNKVTEKGKDVELRCDPISGHTALYWYRQSLGQGLEFLIYFQGNSAPDKSGLPSDRFSAERTGGSVSTLTIQRTQQEDSAVYLCASSPVPYEQYFGPGTRLTVT.

V gene TRBV5-1 combines with J gene TRBJ1-1; perhaps TRBD1 as D (5 bases). Germline CDR1 SGHRS, CDR2 YFSETQ. The germline V and J ends were trimmed by 1 base and 0 bases, with 13 bases remaining between them. The CDR3 runs to 16 residues. The CDR3 DNA reads as TGCGCCAGCAGCTTGAGGAGGGAGGGGCTGAACACTGAAGCTTTCTTT. Translating gives CASSLRREGLNTEAFF.

This chain uses TRBV25-1 with TRBJ2-1; 7 nucleotides align to TRBD1. CDR1 is MGHDK, CDR2 SYGVNS, per germline. The ends lost 5 bases at V and 8 bases at J; junction bases unmatched: 15. CDR3 length equals 16 residues. The DNA for the CDR3 is TGTGCCAGCAGTACCTCCACAGGACAGGTTAACGATGAGCAGTTCTTC. This codes for CASSTSTGQVNDEQFF.

The rearrangement joins TRBV7-2 to TRBJ2-2; 8 bases are shared with TRBD2. The CDR3 totals 17 residues. Germline V gene lookup returns CDR1 SGHTA and CDR2 FQGNSA. V gave up 3 bases and J gave up 1 base; unmatched junction bases: 7. The CDR3 here is CASSFGPSGGNTGELFF. The CDR3 nucleotides read TGTGCCAGCAGCTTTGGGCCGAGCGGGGGGAACACCGGGGAGCTGTTTTTT.

The chain has TRBV5-5 and TRBJ2-3, with a possible D match to TRBD1 (5 bases). The CDR3 extends over 16 amino acids. CDR1 is SGHKS and CDR2 is YYEKEE in the germline V gene (reference sequence). Trimming removed 0 bases at V and 0 bases at J, with 11 bases between. This CDR3 reads CASSLGQRGSTDTQYF. Written as DNA, the CDR3 is TGTGCCAGCAGCTTGGGACAGCGCGGTAGCACAGATACGCAGTATTTT.

The chain employs TRBV2 and TRBJ2-7; 11 bases agree with TRBD1. CDR1 and CDR2 from the germline V gene are SNHLY and FYNNEI. The CDR3 contains 14 residues. J gave up 6 bases and V 5 bases, and 6 bases lay outside the gene matches. The CDR3 here is CASSPTGTGGEQYF. In DNA form, the CDR3 reads TGTGCCAGCAGTCCGACCGGGACAGGGGGCGAGCAGTACTTC. Together with reference TRBV2 and TRBJ2-7, the CDR3 gives the full variable domain: EPEVTQTPSHQVTQMGQEVILRCVPISNHLYFYWYRQILGQKVEFLVSFYNNEISEKSEIFDDQFSVERPDGSNFTLKIRSTKLEDSAMYFCASSPTGTGGEQYFGPGTRLTVT.

The V call is TRBV9, the J call TRBJ2-2, with TRBD2 matching over 7 bases. CDR3 length: 17 residues. CDR1 is SGDLS and CDR2 is YYNGEE in the germline V gene. With V trimmed by 0 bases and J by 6 bases, 11 bases remained unmatched. CDR3 sequence reads: CASSVATGTTRPGELFF. In DNA, the CDR3 is TGTGCCAGCAGCGTAGCTACCGGGACTACCAGGCCCGGGGAGCTGTTTTTT. The entire variable domain, with the rest obtained from reference TRBV9 and TRBJ2-2, is as follows: DSGVTQTPKHLITATGQRVTLRCSPRSGDLSVYWYQQSLDQGLQFLIQYYNGEERAKGNILERFSAQQFPDLHSELNLSSLELGDSALYFCASSVATGTTRPGELFFGEGSRLTVL.

The J gene is TRBJ1-2, the V gene TRBV5-1; 9 bases align to TRBD1. The CDR3 totals 14 residues. Looked up from germline, CDR1 is SGHRS and CDR2 is YFSETQ. V gave up 5 bases and J gave up 8 bases; unmatched junction bases: 10. The CDR3 sequence is CASRPGQGNTGYTF. The CDR3 region has the DNA TGCGCCAGCAGACCCGGACAGGGGAACACAGGCTACACCTTC.

This clone appeared once. This sequence joins TRBV21-1 and TRBJ1-4; the DNA was not compared with TRBD1, the D call given in the table. TRBV21-1 is labeled a pseudogene. CDR3 length equals 16 residues. CDR3 region: CASRNLEGDRVGKLFF. CDR3 DNA sequence: TGTGCCAGCAGAAACCTGGAGGGGGACAGGGTCGGGAAACTGTTTTTT.

CDR3 coding DNA: TGCGCCAGCAGCTTGGTCGGCAGACTGTACGAGCAGTACTTC. Translation: CASSLVGRLYEQYF. The V call is TRBV5-1, the J call TRBJ2-7; D gene ambiguous. The germline CDR1 and CDR2 sequences are SGHRS and YFSETQ. The CDR3 consists of 14 residues. The germline V and J ends were trimmed by 0 bases and 4 bases, with 11 bases remaining between them. The full variable domain, completed using reference TRBV5-1 and TRBJ2-7, is KAGVTQTPRYLIKTRGQQVTLSCSPISGHRSVSWYQQTPGQGLQFLFEYFSETQRNKGNFPGRFSGRQFSNSRSEMNVSTLELGDSALYLCASSLVGRLYEQYFGPGTRLTVT.

The chain carries TRBV7-2 and TRBJ1-5, with TRBD1 identical over 10 bases. Germline V gene lookup returns CDR1 SGHTA and CDR2 FQGNSA. CDR3 length: 16 amino acids. Germline trimming cut 5 bases from V and 5 bases from J; bases unmatched to any gene: 9. CDR3 in amino acids: CASSPRDRGIYQPQHF. Here the CDR3 DNA reads TGTGCCAGCAGCCCTAGGGACAGGGGCATTTATCAGCCCCAGCATTTT. Full variable domain (outside the CDR3, taken from reference TRBV7-2 and TRBJ1-5): GAGVSQSPSNKVTEKGKDVELRCDPISGHTALYWYRQSLGQGLEFLIYFQGNSAPDKSGLPSDRFSAERTGGSVSTLTIQRTQQEDSAVYLCASSPRDRGIYQPQHFGDGTRLSIL.

V gene TRBV7-9 combines with J gene TRBJ1-1; D not resolved. CDR1 is SEHNR, CDR2 FQNEAQ, per germline (reference sequence). The CDR3 is made up of 15 amino acids. The V gene lost 4 bases and the J gene lost 0 bases, with 12 bases spanning the gap. The CDR3 loop reads CASSSVNNLNTEAFF. The CDR3 DNA follows: TGTGCCAGCAGCTCGGTTAACAACCTGAACACTGAAGCTTTCTTT.

The chain carries TRBV4-3 and TRBJ2-2, with 7 bases lining up with TRBD2. Germline CDR1 is LGHNA and CDR2 is YSLEER. The CDR3 runs to 13 residues. J lost 8 bases, V lost 0 bases, and 0 bases had no gene match. CDR3 protein: CASSQEREGELFF. The DNA for the CDR3 is TGCGCCAGCAGCCAAGAGCGGGAGGGGGAGCTGTTTTTT.

Comments on this clone: One end of the junction is discordant with germline, which a read error may explain. The genes are TRBV7-7 and TRBJ2-1, with TRBD2 as a possible D gene (5 bases). CDR1 SSHAT and CDR2 FNYEAQ come from the germline V gene (reference sequence). The CDR3 runs to 13 residues. The CDR3 DNA reads TGTGCTAGCAGCTTAGTTCGGGGCAATGAGCAGTTCTTC. Translating gives CASSLVRGNEQFF.

Only one count was recorded for this clone. The V gene is TRBV18, the J gene TRBJ2-6; D possibly uses TRBD1 or TRBD2 (5 bases each). The germline V gene has CDR1 KGHSH and CDR2 LQKENI. Trimming removed 5 bases at V and 1 base at J, with 9 bases between. This CDR3 has 15 residues. CDR3 loop: CASSWGRSGANVLTF. The CDR3 region has the DNA TGTGCCAGCTCATGGGGGAGATCTGGGGCCAACGTCCTGACTTTC.

The chain joins TRBV18 to TRBJ2-3; no clear D. Germline assignment: CDR1 KGHSH and CDR2 LQKENI. The CDR3 has 16 residues. Trimming took off 1 base at V and 4 bases at J, with 15 bases between the two ends. The CDR3 here is CASSPRPSSSADTQYF. The CDR3 DNA is TGTGCCAGCTCACCACGCCCTTCCAGCTCCGCAGATACGCAGTATTTT. The full variable domain, in which reference TRBV18 and TRBJ2-3 provide the parts outside the CDR3, is NAGVMQNPRHLVRRRGQEARLRCSPMKGHSHVYWYRQLPEEGLKFMVYLQKENIIDESGMPKERFSAEFPKEGPSILRIQQVVRGDSAAYFCASSPRPSSSADTQYFGPGTRLTVL.

Regarding this clone: This sample also contains other DNA sequences that code for the same CDR3. CDR3 region: CSVVRGSETQYF. The CDR3 nucleotides read TGCAGCGTTGTTCGGGGAAGTGAGACCCAGTACTTC. V and J are TRBV29-1 and TRBJ2-5, with D possibly TRBD2 on 5 matching bases. Germline V CDR1 and CDR2: SQVTM, ANQGSEA. This CDR3 is built from 12 residues. V gave up 4 bases and J gave up 5 bases, with 11 bases separating them.